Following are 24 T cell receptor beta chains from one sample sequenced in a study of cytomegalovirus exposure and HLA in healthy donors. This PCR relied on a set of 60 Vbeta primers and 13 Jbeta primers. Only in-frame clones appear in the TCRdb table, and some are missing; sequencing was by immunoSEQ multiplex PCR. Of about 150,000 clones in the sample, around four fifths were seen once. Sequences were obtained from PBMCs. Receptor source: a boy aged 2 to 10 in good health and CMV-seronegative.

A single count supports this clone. CDR3 in DNA: TGTGCCAGCAGCCCAGACAAGGTTTCGGGAAACACCATATATTTT. Amino acids: CASSPDKVSGNTIYF. The V gene is TRBV9, the J gene TRBJ1-3; D call uncertain. This CDR3 spans 15 amino acids. CDR1 and CDR2 (germline): SGDLS, YYNGEE. V lost 4 bases, J lost 4 bases, and 15 bases lay in between.

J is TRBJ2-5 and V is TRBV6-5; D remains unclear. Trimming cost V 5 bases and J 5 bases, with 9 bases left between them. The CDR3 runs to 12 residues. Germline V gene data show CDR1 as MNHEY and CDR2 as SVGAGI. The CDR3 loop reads CASSVGGETQYF. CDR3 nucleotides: TGTGCCAGCAGTGTTGGTGGCGAGACCCAGTACTTC.

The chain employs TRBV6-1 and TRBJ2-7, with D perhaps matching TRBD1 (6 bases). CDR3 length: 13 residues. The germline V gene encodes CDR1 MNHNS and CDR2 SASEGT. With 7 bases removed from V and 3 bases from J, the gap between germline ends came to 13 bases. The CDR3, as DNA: TGTGCCAGCAACCACGGACAGATCTACGAGCAGTACTTC. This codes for CASNHGQIYEQYF.

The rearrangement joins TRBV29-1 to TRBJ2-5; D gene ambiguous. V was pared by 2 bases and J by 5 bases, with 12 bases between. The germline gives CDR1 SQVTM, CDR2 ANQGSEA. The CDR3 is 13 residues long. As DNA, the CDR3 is TGCAGCGTTGAATTTGGATCCGGGGAGACCCAGTACTTC. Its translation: CSVEFGSGETQYF. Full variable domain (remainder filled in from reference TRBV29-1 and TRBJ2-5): SAVISQKPSRDICQRGTSLTIQCQVDSQVTMMFWYRQQPGQSLTLIATANQGSEATYESGFVIDKFPISRPNLTFSTLTVSNMSPEDSSIYLCSVEFGSGETQYFGPGTRLLVL.

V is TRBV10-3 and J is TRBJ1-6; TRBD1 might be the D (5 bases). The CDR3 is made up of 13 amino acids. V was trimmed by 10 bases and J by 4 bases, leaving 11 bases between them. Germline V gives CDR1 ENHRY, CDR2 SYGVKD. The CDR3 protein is CATLTDYNSPLHF. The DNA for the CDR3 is TGTGCCACGCTGACAGATTATAATTCACCCCTCCACTTT.

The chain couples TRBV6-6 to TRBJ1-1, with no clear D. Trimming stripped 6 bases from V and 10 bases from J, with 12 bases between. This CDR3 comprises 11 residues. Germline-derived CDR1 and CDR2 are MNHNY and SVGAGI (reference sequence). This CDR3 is CASRLDQPAFF. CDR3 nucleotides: TGTGCCAGCAGACTAGACCAGCCAGCTTTCTTT.

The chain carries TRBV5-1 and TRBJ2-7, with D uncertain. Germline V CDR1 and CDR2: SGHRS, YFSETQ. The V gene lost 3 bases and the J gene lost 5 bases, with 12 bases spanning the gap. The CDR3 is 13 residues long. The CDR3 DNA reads TGCGCCAGCAGCTCCGGGTCGTCGGACGAGCAGTACTTC. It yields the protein CASSSGSSDEQYF.

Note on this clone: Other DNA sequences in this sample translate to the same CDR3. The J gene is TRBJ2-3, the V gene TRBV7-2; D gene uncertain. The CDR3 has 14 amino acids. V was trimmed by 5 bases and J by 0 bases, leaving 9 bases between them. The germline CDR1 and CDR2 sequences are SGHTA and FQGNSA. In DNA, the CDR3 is TGTGCCAGCAGCCTTCGCCAGAGCACAGATACGCAGTATTTT. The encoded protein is CASSLRQSTDTQYF.

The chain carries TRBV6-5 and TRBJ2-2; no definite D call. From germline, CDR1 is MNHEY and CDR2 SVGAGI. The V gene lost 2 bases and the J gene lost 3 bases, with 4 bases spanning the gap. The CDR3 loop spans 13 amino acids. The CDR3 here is CASSYPYTGELFF. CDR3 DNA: TGTGCCAGCAGTTACCCGTACACCGGGGAGCTGTTTTTT.

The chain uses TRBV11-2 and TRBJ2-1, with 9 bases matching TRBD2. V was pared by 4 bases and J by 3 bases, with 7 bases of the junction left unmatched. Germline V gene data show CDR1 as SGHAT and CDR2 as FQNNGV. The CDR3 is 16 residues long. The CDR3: CASSSYSGRNYNEQFF. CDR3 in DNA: TGTGCCAGCAGCTCGTATAGCGGGAGAAACTACAATGAGCAGTTCTTC. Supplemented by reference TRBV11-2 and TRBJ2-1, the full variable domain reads EAGVAQSPRYKIIEKRQSVAFWCNPISGHATLYWYQQILGQGPKLLIQFQNNGVVDDSQLPKDRFSAERLKGVDSTLKIQPAKLEDSAVYLCASSSYSGRNYNEQFFGPGTRLTVL.

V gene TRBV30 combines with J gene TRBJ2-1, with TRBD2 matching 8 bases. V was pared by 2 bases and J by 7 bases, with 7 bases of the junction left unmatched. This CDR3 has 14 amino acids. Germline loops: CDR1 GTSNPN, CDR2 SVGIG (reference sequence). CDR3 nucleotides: TGTGCCTGGAGTCCACTAGGCGGGAGGAATGAGCAGTTCTTC. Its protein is CAWSPLGGRNEQFF.

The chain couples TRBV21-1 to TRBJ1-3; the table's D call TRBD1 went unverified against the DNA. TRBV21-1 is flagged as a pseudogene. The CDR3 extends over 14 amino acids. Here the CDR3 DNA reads TGTGCCAGCACTCGGACAGGCTCTGGAAACACCATATATTTT. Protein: CASTRTGSGNTIYF.

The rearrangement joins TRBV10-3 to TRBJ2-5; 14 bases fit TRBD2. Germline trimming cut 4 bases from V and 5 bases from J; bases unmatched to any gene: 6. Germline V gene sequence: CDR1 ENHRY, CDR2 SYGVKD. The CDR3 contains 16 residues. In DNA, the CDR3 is TGTGCCATCAGTGGGACTAGCGGGGGGAGCGGGGAGACCCAGTACTTC. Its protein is CAISGTSGGSGETQYF.

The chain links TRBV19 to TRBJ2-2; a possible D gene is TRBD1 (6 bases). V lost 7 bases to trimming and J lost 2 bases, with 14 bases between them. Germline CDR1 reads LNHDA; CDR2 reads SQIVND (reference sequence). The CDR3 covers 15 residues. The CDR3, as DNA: TGTGCCAGTACAGCAGGGGCTCCTAACACCGGGGAGCTGTTTTTT. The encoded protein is CASTAGAPNTGELFF. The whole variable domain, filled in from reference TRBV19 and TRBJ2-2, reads DGGITQSPKYLFRKEGQNVTLSCEQNLNHDAMYWYRQDPGQGLRLIYYSQIVNDFQKGDIAEGYSVSREKKESFPLTVTSAQKNPTAFYLCASTAGAPNTGELFFGEGSRLTVL.

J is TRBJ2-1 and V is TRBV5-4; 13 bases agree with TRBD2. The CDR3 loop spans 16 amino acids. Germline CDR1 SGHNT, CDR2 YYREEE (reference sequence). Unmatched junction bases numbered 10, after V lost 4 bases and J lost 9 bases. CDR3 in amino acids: CASSLPGLAGSREQFF. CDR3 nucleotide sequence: TGTGCCAGCAGCCTCCCGGGACTAGCGGGATCTCGTGAGCAGTTCTTC.

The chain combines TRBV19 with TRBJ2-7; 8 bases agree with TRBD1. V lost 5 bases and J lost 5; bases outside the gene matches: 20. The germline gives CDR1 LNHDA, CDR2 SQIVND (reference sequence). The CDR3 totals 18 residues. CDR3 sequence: CASSVIAWTGPSFHEQYF. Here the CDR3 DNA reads TGTGCCAGTAGTGTTATTGCTTGGACAGGGCCGTCTTTCCACGAGCAGTACTTC.

CDR3 in amino acids: CSASAGGEQYF. In DNA, the CDR3 is TGCAGTGCTAGTGCAGGGGGGGAGCAGTACTTC. The chain couples TRBV20-1 to TRBJ2-7; D perhaps matches TRBD1 (7 bases). V was clipped by 3 bases and J by 7 bases, with 10 bases between them. The CDR3 length is 11 residues. Germline CDR1 DFQATT, CDR2 SNEGSKA (reference sequence).

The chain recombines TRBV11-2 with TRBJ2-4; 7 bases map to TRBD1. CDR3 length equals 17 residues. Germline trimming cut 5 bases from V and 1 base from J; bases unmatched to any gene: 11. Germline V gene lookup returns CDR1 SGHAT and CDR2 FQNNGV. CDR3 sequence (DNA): TGTGCCAGCAGCCCAAGGGAAGGGGGCCGGGCCAAAAACATTCAGTACTTC. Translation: CASSPREGGRAKNIQYF.

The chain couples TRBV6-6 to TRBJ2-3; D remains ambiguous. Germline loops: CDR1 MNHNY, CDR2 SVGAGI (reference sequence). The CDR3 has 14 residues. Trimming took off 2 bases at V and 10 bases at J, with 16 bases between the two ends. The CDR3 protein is CASSYEVSSTAQYF. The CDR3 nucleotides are TGTGCCAGCAGTTACGAAGTATCTAGTACGGCGCAGTATTTT.

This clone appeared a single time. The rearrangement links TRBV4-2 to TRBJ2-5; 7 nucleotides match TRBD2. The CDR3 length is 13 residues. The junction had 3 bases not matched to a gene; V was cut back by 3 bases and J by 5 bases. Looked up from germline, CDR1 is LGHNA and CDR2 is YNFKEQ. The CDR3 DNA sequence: TGTGCCAGCAGCCAGGGGGAGGGCGAGACCCAGTACTTC. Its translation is CASSQGEGETQYF.

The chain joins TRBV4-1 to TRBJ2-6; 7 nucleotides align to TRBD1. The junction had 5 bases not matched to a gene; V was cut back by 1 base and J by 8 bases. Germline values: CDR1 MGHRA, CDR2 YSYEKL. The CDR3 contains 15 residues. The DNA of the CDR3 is TGCGCCAGCAGCCAAGTGGTAGGGGGCTCCAACGTCCTGACTTTC. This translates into CASSQVVGGSNVLTF.

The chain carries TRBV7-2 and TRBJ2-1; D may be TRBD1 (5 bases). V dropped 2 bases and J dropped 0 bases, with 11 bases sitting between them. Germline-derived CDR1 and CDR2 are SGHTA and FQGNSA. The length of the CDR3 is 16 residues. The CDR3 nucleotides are TGTGCCAGCAGCTTAAGACAGCCTAGCTCCTACAATGAGCAGTTCTTC. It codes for CASSLRQPSSYNEQFF.

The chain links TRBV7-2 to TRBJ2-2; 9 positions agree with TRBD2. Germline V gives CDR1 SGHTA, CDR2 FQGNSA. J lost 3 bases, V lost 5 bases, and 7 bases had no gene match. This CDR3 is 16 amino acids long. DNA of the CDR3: TGTGCCAGCAGCCTGCGACTAGCGGCCGACACCGGGGAGCTGTTTTTT. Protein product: CASSLRLAADTGELFF.

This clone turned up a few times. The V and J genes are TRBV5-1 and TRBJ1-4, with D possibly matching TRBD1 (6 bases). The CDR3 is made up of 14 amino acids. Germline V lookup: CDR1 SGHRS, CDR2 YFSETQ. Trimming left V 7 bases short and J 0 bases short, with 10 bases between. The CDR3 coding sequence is TGCGCCAGCCGGACAGTTACAACTAATGAAAAACTGTTTTTT. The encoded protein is CASRTVTTNEKLFF.